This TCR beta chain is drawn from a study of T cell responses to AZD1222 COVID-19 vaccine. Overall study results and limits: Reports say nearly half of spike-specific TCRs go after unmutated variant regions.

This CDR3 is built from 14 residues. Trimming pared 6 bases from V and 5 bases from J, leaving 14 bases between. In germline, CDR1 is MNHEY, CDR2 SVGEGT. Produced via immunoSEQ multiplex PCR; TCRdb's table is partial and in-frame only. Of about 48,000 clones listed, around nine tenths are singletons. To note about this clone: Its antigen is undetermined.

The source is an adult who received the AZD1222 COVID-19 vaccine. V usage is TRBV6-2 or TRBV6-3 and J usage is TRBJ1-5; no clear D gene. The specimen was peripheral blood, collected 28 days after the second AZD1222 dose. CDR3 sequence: CASSYRAVDQPQHF. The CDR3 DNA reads TGTGCCAGCAGCTATCGGGCAGTCGATCAGCCCCAGCATTTT.